These 9 T cell receptor beta chains came from one sample sequenced in a study of blood T cell repertoires in COVID-19. Only in-frame clones appear in the TCRdb table, and some are missing; sequencing was by immunoSEQ multiplex PCR. The sample contains more than 95,000 clones, about 75% of which appear only once. The specimen sequenced was peripheral blood. Receptor source: a woman in her seventies with acute or convalescent COVID-19.

The V gene is TRBV24-1, the J gene TRBJ2-3, with 7 bases matching TRBD1. The CDR3 is made up of 14 amino acids. Unmatched junction bases numbered 7, after V lost 7 bases and J lost 4 bases. Germline assignment: CDR1 KGHDR and CDR2 SFDVKD. CDR3 sequence (DNA): TGTGCCACCAGCGTAGGGGGCCAGCCAGATACGCAGTATTTT. Translated: CATSVGGQPDTQYF.

V is TRBV7-2 and J is TRBJ1-5; possibly TRBD1 for D (6 bases). V lost 5 bases and J 4 bases, leaving 15 bases between the germline ends. This CDR3 region has 15 residues. Germline CDR1 SGHTA, CDR2 FQGNSA. The CDR3 loop reads CASSLSGGSNQPQHF. The CDR3 bases are TGTGCCAGCAGCCTCTCGGGGGGCTCAAATCAGCCCCAGCATTTT.

The CDR3 protein is CASKGGKNTGELFF. The CDR3 DNA sequence: TGTGCCAGCAAAGGGGGAAAGAACACCGGGGAGCTGTTTTTT. The V call is TRBV6-5, the J call TRBJ2-2, with D maybe TRBD1 (6 bases). The CDR3 is 14 residues long. Germline V gene sequence: CDR1 MNHEY, CDR2 SVGAGI. V was pared by 7 bases and J by 1 base, with 10 bases between.

The sample holds one count of this clone. This rearrangement joins TRBV5-1 to TRBJ2-3, with D tentatively TRBD1 (6 bases). V lost 0 bases, J lost 2 bases, and 7 bases lay in between. The CDR3 has 14 residues. Per germline, CDR1 SGHRS and CDR2 YFSETQ. This CDR3 reads CASSLGDTTDTQYF. CDR3 in DNA: TGCGCCAGCAGCTTGGGGGACACCACAGATACGCAGTATTTT.

This clone was picked up a small number of times. This sample also contains other DNA sequences that code for the same CDR3. J is TRBJ1-2 and V is TRBV12-5, with D uncertain. Per the germline V gene, CDR1 is LGHNT and CDR2 is FRNRAP. The CDR3 is made up of 12 amino acids. V was shortened by 6 bases and J by 2 bases, with 7 bases between the two germline ends. Here the CDR3 reads CASGHSNYGYTF. CDR3 DNA sequence: TGTGCTAGTGGCCACTCCAACTATGGCTACACCTTC.

This chain joins TRBV9 and TRBJ1-1; 8 nucleotides align to TRBD1. This CDR3 region has 15 residues. V shed 0 bases, J shed 1 base, and the junction held 2 bases outside the gene matches. The germline gives CDR1 SGDLS, CDR2 YYNGEE. The CDR3 region has the DNA TGTGCCAGCAGCGTAGAGGACAGGGCGAACACTGAAGCTTTCTTT. It yields the protein CASSVEDRANTEAFF.

This chain joins TRBV28 and TRBJ1-2; TRBD1 matches 9 bases. The V segment lost 6 bases and the J segment 4 bases; nucleotides outside the gene matches: 6. Germline V gives CDR1 MDHEN, CDR2 SYDVKM. The CDR3 has 14 residues. The CDR3 spells CASSPSDRGYGYTF. The CDR3 coding sequence is TGTGCCAGCAGCCCCTCGGACAGGGGCTATGGCTACACCTTC.

This rearrangement joins TRBV11-3 to TRBJ2-5; 7 bases match TRBD1. CDR3 length: 13 amino acids. The V gene end was trimmed by 1 base and the J gene end by 6 bases; junction bases not matched to a gene: 2. Germline CDR1 is SGHNT and CDR2 is YENEEA. In DNA form, the CDR3 reads TGTGCCAGCAGCTTAGGGGACAGACAGACCCAGTACTTC. Protein sequence: CASSLGDRQTQYF. Variable domain in full (rest from reference TRBV11-3 and TRBJ2-5): EAGVVQSPRYKIIEKKQPVAFWCNPISGHNTLYWYLQNLGQGPELLIRYENEEAVDDSQLPKDRFSAERLKGVDSTLKIQPAELGDSAVYLCASSLGDRQTQYFGPGTRLLVL.

The rearrangement links TRBV6-1 to TRBJ2-7; 7 bases line up with TRBD2. This CDR3 contains 14 residues. The junction had 7 bases not matched to a gene; V was cut back by 2 bases and J by 6 bases. Germline-derived CDR1 and CDR2 are MNHNS and SASEGT. The CDR3 spells CASSETSVRSEQYF. In DNA, the CDR3 is TGTGCCAGCAGTGAAACTAGCGTCCGCAGCGAGCAGTACTTC.